Following are 9 T cell receptor beta chains from one sample sequenced in a study of Ad26.COV2.S vaccination and SARS-CoV-2 variants. The treatment here: approximately 18 received Ad26.COV2.S at low or high dose, single or two shots; 5 received placebo; per-sample allocation not given. Material that was analyzed had been drawn on day 63 after the first vaccine or placebo injection. Method: immunoSEQ multiplex PCR; TCRdb's copy keeps in-frame clones and lacks some. The sample lists about 400,000 clones; approximately 91% were seen once. The sample was peripheral blood, taken in a trial of Ad26.COV2.S vaccine versus placebo. Every receptor here comes from a person aged 18-60 years who received the Ad26.COV2.S COVID-19 vaccine or a placebo.

J is TRBJ2-5 and V is TRBV5-4, with D possibly being TRBD1 (6 bases). Trimming took off 1 base at V and 1 base at J, with 11 bases between the two ends. The CDR3 runs to 15 residues. Germline V gene lookup returns CDR1 SGHNT and CDR2 YYREEE (reference sequence). In nucleotides, the CDR3 is TGTGCCAGCAGCTTGCCCGGACAGAGCCAAGAGACCCAGTACTTC. This gives the protein CASSLPGQSQETQYF.

V is TRBV7-2 and J is TRBJ2-1; the match to TRBD2 covers 7 bases. CDR1 is SGHTA and CDR2 is FQGNSA in the germline V gene. The CDR3 contains 15 residues. With V trimmed by 0 bases and J by 8 bases, 7 bases remained unmatched. For the CDR3, the DNA is TGTGCCAGCAGCTTAGCGGCGGGAGCCGGGTATGAGCAGTTCTTC. The encoded protein is CASSLAAGAGYEQFF.

The chain couples TRBV10-1 to TRBJ1-1; D unclear. Germline V gene data show CDR1 as WNHNN and CDR2 as SYGVQD (reference sequence). V lost 0 bases, J lost 1 base, and 9 bases lay in between. The CDR3 length is 15 residues. The CDR3 DNA is TGCGCCAGCAGTGAGTCGACGCAGGAGAACACTGAAGCTTTCTTT. As protein: CASSESTQENTEAFF.

The rearrangement links TRBV5-1 to TRBJ2-5; D could derive from TRBD1 or TRBD2 (5 bases each). This CDR3 has 13 residues. The V gene lost 3 bases and the J gene lost 5 bases, with 11 bases spanning the gap. Germline assignment: CDR1 SGHRS and CDR2 YFSETQ. DNA of the CDR3: TGCGCCAGCAGCTCCAAAGGGGAGGAGACCCAGTACTTC. As protein: CASSSKGEETQYF.

This sequence joins TRBV3-1 (or the pseudogene TRBV3-2) and TRBJ1-1, with D unclear. The V gene lost 8 bases and the J gene lost 0 bases, with 10 bases spanning the gap. Germline V gene lookup returns CDR1 LGHDT and CDR2 YNNKEL (reference sequence). The CDR3 is made up of 13 amino acids. This CDR3 is CASGYGVNTEAFF. In nucleotides, the CDR3 is TGTGCCAGCGGCTACGGGGTGAACACTGAAGCTTTCTTT.

V usage is TRBV4-1 and J usage is TRBJ1-4; 12 bases are shared with TRBD1. Unmatched junction bases numbered 13, after V lost 5 bases and J lost 0 bases. This CDR3 has 20 residues. Germline V gene lookup returns CDR1 MGHRA and CDR2 YSYEKL. This CDR3 is CASSSYRDRGQVATNEKLFF. As DNA, the CDR3 is TGCGCCAGCAGCTCGTACCGGGACAGGGGGCAAGTTGCAACTAATGAAAAACTGTTTTTT.

A word on this clone: Other DNA variants within this sample encode the same CDR3. J is TRBJ1-1 and V is TRBV12-3 or TRBV12-4; D is unresolved. There are 12 residues in the CDR3. V was pared by 3 bases and J by 4 bases, with 6 bases between. The DNA of the CDR3 is TGTGCCAGCAGTTTGGTGGGCACTGAAGCTTTCTTT. It is translated as CASSLVGTEAFF.

The chain links TRBV6-5 to TRBJ1-4; the match to TRBD1 covers 7 bases. The CDR3 has 13 residues. Germline V gene data show CDR1 as MNHEY and CDR2 as SVGAGI. J lost 5 bases, V lost 6 bases, and 3 bases had no gene match. The CDR3 sequence is CASRAGGNEKLFF. CDR3 coding DNA: TGTGCCAGCAGAGCAGGGGGGAATGAAAAACTGTTTTTT.

The count of this clone is one. The chain carries TRBV30 and TRBJ1-3; D gene unclear. The CDR3 sequence is 14 residues long. The V gene lost 3 bases and the J gene lost 8 bases, with 17 bases spanning the gap. Germline CDR1 and CDR2: GTSNPN and SVGIG (reference sequence). For the CDR3, the DNA is TGTGCCTGGAGACGGAATGACCGCGGGGACACCATATATTTT. Protein product: CAWRRNDRGDTIYF. Variable domain in full (rest from reference TRBV30 and TRBJ1-3): SQTIHQWPATLVQPVGSPLSLECTVEGTSNPNLYWYRQAAGRGLQLLFYSVGIGQISSEVPQNLSASRPQDRQFILSSKKLLLSDSGFYLCAWRRNDRGDTIYFGEGSWLTVV.